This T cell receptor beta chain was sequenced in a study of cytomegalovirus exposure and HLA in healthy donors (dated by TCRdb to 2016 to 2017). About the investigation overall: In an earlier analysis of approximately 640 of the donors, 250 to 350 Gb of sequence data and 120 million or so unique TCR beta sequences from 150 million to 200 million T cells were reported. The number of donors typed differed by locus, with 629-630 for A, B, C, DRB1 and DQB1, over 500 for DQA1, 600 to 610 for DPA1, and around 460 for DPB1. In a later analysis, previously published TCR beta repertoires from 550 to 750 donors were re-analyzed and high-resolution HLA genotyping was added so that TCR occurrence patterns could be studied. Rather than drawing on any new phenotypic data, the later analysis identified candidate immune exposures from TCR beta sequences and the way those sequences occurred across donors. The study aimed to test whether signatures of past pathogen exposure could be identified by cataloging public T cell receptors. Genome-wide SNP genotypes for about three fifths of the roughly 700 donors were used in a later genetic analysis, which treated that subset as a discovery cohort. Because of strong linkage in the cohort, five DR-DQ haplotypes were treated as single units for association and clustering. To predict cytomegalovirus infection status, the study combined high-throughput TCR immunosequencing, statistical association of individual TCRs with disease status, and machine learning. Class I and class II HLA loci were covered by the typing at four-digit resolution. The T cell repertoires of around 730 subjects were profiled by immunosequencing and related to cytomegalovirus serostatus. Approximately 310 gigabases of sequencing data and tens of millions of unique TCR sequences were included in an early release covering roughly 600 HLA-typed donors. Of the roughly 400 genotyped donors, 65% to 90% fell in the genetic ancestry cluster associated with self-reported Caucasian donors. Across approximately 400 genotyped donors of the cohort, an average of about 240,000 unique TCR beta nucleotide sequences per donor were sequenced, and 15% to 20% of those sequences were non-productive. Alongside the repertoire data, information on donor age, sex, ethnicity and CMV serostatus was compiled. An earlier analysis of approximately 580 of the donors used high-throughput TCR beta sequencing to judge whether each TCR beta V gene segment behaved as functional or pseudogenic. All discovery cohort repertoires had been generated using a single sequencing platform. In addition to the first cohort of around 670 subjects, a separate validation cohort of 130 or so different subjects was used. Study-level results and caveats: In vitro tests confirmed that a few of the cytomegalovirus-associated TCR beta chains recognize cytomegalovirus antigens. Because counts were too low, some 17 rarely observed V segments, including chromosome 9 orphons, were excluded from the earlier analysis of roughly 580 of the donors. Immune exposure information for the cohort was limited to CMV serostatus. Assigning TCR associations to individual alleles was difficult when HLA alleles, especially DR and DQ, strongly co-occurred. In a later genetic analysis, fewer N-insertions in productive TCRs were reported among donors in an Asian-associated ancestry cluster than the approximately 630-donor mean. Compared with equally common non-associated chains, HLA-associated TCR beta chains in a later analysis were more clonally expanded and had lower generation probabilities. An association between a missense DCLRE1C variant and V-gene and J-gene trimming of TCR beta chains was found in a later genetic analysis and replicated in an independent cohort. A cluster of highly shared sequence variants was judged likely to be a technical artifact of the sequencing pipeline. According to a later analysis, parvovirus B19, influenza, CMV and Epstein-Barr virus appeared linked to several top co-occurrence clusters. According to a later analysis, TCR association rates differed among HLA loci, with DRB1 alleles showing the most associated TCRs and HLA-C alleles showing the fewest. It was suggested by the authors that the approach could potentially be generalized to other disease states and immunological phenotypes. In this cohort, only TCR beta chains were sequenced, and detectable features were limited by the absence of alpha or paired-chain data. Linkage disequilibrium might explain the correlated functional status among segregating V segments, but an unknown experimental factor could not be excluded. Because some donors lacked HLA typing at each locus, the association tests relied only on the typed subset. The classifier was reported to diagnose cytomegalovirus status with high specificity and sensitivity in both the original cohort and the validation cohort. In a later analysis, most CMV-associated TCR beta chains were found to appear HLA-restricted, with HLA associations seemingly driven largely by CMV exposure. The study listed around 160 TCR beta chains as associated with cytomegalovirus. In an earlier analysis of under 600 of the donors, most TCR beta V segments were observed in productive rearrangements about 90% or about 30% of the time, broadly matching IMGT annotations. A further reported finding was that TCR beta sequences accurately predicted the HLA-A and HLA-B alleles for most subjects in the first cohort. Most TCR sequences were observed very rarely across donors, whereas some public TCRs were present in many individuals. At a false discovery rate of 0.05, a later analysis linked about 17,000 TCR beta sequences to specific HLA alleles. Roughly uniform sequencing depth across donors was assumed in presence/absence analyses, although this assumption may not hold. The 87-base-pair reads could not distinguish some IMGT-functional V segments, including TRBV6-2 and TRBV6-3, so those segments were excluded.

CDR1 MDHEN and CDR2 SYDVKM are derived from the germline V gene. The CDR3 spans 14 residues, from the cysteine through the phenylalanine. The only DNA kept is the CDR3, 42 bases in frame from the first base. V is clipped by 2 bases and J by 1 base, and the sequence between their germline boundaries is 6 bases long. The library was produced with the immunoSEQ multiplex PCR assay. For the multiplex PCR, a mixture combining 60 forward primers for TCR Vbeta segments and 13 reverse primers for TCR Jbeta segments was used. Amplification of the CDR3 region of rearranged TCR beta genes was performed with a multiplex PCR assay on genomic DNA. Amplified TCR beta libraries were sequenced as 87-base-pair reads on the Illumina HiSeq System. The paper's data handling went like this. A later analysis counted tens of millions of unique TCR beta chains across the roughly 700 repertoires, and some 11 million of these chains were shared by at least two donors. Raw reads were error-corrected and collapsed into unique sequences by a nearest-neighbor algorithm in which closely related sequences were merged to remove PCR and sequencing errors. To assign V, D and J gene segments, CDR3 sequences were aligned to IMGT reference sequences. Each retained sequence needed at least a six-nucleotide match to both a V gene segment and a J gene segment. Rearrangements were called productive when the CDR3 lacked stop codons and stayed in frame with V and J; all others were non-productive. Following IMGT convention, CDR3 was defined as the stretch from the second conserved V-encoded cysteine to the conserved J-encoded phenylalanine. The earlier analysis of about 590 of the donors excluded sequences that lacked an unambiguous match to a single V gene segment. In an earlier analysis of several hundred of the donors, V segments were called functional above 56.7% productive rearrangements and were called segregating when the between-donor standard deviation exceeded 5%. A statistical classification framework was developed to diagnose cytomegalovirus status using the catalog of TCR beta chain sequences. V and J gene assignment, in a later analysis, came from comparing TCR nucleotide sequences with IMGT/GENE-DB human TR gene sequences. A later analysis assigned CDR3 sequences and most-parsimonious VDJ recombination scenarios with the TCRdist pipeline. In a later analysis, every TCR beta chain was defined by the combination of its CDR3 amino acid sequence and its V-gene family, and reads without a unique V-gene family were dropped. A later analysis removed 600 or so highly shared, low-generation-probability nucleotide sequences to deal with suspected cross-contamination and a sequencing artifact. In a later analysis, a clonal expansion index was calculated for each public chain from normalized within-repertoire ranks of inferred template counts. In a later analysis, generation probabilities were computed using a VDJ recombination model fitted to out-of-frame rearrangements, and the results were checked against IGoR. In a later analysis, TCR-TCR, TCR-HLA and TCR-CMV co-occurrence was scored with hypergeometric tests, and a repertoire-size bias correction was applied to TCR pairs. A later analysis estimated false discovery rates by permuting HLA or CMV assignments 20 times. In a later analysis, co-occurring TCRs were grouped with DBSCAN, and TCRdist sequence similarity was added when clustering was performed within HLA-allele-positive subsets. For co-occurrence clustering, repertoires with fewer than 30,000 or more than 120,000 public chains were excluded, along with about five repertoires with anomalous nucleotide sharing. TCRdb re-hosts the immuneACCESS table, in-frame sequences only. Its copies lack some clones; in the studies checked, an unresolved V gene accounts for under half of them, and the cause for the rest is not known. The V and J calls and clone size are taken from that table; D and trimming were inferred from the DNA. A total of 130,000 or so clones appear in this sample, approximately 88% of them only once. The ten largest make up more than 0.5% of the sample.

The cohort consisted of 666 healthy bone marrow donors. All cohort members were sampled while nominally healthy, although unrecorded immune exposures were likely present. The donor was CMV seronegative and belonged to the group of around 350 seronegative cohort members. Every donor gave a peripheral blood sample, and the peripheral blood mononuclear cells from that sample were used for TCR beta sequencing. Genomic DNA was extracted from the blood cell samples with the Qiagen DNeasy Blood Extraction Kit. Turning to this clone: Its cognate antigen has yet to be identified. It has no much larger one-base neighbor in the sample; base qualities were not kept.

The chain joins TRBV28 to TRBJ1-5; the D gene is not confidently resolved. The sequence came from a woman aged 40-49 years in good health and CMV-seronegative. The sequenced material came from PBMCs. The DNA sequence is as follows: TGTGCCAGCAGTTTACCAATGAGCAATCAGCCCCAGCATTTT. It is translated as CASSLPMSNQPQHF.